These T cell receptor beta chains were read from a single sample in a study of T cell responses to AZD1222 COVID-19 vaccine. Here immunoSEQ multiplex PCR was the method, and the copy in TCRdb shows in-frame clones only, minus some. The table has fewer than 100,000 clones, about nine tenths seen once. The sample here was peripheral blood, taken 28 days after the second AZD1222 dose. The receptors derive from an adult who received the AZD1222 COVID-19 vaccine. The CDR3 runs from the conserved cysteine through the conserved F or W. Fields, in order: V gene, J gene, D gene, CDR3 protein. The D gene is left open where the match is weak.

>TRBV5-6|TRBJ2-5|-
CASSPQGAQETQYF
>TRBV4-1|TRBJ1-6|-
CASSINRYSPLHF
>TRBV6-6|TRBJ1-1|-
CASSYSPGEGWTEAFF
>TRBV28|TRBJ1-6|-
CASRLSGSHNSPLHF
>TRBV28|TRBJ1-3|-
CASSTTYGTLSGNTIYF
>TRBV9|TRBJ2-1|TRBD2
CASSFRTSGGSSYNEQFF
>TRBV30|TRBJ1-1|-
CAWSAPYEAFF
>TRBV12-3/TRBV12-4|TRBJ1-4|-
CASSLKGQKLFF
>TRBV28|TRBJ1-2|-
CASTAGSQGCTF
>TRBV7-2|TRBJ1-1|-
CASSSAGGMNTEAFF
>TRBV6-5|TRBJ1-2|TRBD1
CASRSDRGYGYTF
>TRBV28|TRBJ2-6|-
CASSFEQEVTGANVLTF
>TRBV19|TRBJ1-4|-
CASSIRGGYEKLFF
>TRBV19|TRBJ2-7|-
CASSMVAGSLPYEQYF
>TRBV4-2|TRBJ1-1|-
CASSQVTEMNTEAFF
>TRBV19|TRBJ1-2|-
CASSIQGPNYGYTF
>TRBV2|TRBJ1-2|-
CASSEVVYGYTF
>TRBV27|TRBJ2-1|TRBD1
CASTAGTGFYNEQFF
>TRBV4-1|TRBJ1-1|-
CASSQGTTAGTEAFF
>TRBV18|TRBJ1-2|TRBD1
CASSPPGQGDYGYTF
>TRBV7-2|TRBJ2-7|TRBD2
CASSVQAGFSYEQYF
>TRBV5-1|TRBJ1-6|TRBD1
CASSLLTGVDSPLHF